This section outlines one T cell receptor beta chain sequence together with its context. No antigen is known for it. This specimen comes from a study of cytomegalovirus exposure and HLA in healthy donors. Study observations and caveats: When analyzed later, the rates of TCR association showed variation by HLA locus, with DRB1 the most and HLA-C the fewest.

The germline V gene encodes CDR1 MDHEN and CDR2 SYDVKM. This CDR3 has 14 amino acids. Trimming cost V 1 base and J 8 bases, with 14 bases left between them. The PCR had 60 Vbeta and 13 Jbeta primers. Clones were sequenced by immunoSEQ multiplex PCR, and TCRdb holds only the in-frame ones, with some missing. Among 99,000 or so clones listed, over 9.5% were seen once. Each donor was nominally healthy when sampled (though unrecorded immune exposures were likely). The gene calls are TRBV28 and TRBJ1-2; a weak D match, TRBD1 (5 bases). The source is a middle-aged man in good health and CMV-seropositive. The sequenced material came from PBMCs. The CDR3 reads CASSLLPGIAGYTF. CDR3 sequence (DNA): TGTGCCAGCAGTTTATTGCCAGGGATTGCGGGCTACACCTTC.